These 30 T cell receptor beta chains originate from one sample sequenced in a study of ipilimumab plus nivolumab after autologous stem cell transplantation. Measured with immunoSEQ multiplex PCR; TCRdb has only the in-frame clones, and not every one. The sample lists approximately 80,000 clones, under 85% occurring once. The starting material was PBMCs, obtained in a trial of ipilimumab plus nivolumab as post-transplant consolidation. The receptors here all came from a male donor with diffuse large B-cell lymphoma.

The chain uses TRBV6-1 and TRBJ1-6, with 7 bases matching TRBD1. Germline assignment: CDR1 MNHNS and CDR2 SASEGT. This CDR3 region has 17 residues. V shed 4 bases and J 6 bases; nucleotides not matched to a gene: 12. CDR3 region: CASSGVGGQTPNSPLHF. Here the CDR3 DNA reads TGTGCCAGCAGTGGAGTCGGGGGACAGACACCTAATTCACCCCTCCACTTT.

The rearrangement joins TRBV15 to TRBJ2-5, with TRBD2 identical over 7 bases. Germline values: CDR1 LNHNV, CDR2 YYDKDF (reference sequence). V lost 1 base to trimming and J lost 1 base; unmatched junction nucleotides: 0. This CDR3 has 14 residues. The CDR3: CATSRAGGQETQYF. Written as DNA, the CDR3 is TGTGCCACCAGCAGAGCGGGGGGCCAAGAGACCCAGTACTTC.

CDR3 amino acids: CASSLSIYEQFF. The CDR3 DNA reads TGTGCCAGCAGCTTATCTATCTATGAGCAGTTCTTC. The chain recombines TRBV11-1 with TRBJ2-1, with D hard to call. CDR3 length equals 12 residues. Trimming took 2 bases from V and 8 from J, leaving 7 bases between them. Looked up from germline, CDR1 is SGHAT and CDR2 is FQDESV (reference sequence).

The V gene is TRBV10-3, the J gene TRBJ1-2; D perhaps matches TRBD1 (6 bases). The V end was cut by 7 bases, the J end by 5 bases, with 23 bases between. This CDR3 spans 16 amino acids. Germline V gene lookup returns CDR1 ENHRY and CDR2 SYGVKD. The CDR3 nucleotides read TGTGCCATCAACGAGGGCAGGGGCAGTGGTGGGTATGGCTACACCTTC. This encodes CAINEGRGSGGYGYTF.

The rearrangement links TRBV7-2 to TRBJ2-4; possibly TRBD2 for D (5 bases). V shed 1 base and J shed 0 bases, with 10 bases lying between them. The CDR3 runs to 16 residues. Germline-derived CDR1 and CDR2 are SGHTA and FQGNSA. The CDR3 is CASSLVVGVAKNIQYF. CDR3 sequence (DNA): TGTGCCAGCAGCTTAGTGGTCGGGGTAGCCAAAAACATTCAGTACTTC. The whole variable domain, remainder taken from reference TRBV7-2 and TRBJ2-4, is GAGVSQSPSNKVTEKGKDVELRCDPISGHTALYWYRQSLGQGLEFLIYFQGNSAPDKSGLPSDRFSAERTGGSVSTLTIQRTQQEDSAVYLCASSLVVGVAKNIQYFGAGTRLSVL.

The V and J genes are TRBV6-5 and TRBJ2-7; no firm D call. CDR1 MNHEY and CDR2 SVGAGI come from the germline V gene. V was cut by 8 bases and J by 0 bases, with 8 bases left in between. CDR3 length equals 12 residues. As DNA, the CDR3 is TGTGCCAGCCAGAGAAGCTCCTACGAGCAGTACTTC. Translating gives CASQRSSYEQYF.

The chain carries TRBV15 and TRBJ2-4; no definite D call. This CDR3 spans 16 amino acids. Germline V gene sequence: CDR1 LNHNV, CDR2 YYDKDF (reference sequence). Trimming left V 1 base short and J 0 bases short, with 10 bases between. CDR3 DNA: TGTGCCACCAGCAGAGCGGGCACCCTAGCCAAAAACATTCAGTACTTC. The encoded protein is CATSRAGTLAKNIQYF.

The chain joins TRBV30 to TRBJ2-7; TRBD2 matches 7 bases. J lost 4 bases, V lost 5 bases, and 5 bases had no gene match. The CDR3 consists of 12 residues. Per germline, CDR1 GTSNPN and CDR2 SVGIG (reference sequence). CDR3 protein: CAWGKAGYEQYF. CDR3 DNA: TGTGCCTGGGGGAAAGCGGGATACGAGCAGTACTTC.

The chain links TRBV6-5 to TRBJ1-6; TRBD1 might be the D (5 bases). This CDR3 is built from 14 residues. The germline V and J ends were trimmed by 2 bases and 5 bases, with 7 bases remaining between them. CDR1 and CDR2 from the germline V gene are MNHEY and SVGAGI. CDR3 sequence: CASSYRGHNSPLHF. The CDR3 DNA reads as TGTGCCAGCAGTTACAGGGGTCATAATTCACCCCTCCACTTT.

The rearrangement links TRBV7-8 to TRBJ2-5; 8 bases fit TRBD2. V gave up 5 bases and J gave up 5 bases; unmatched junction bases: 10. The CDR3 loop spans 15 amino acids. Germline V CDR1 and CDR2: SGHVS, FQNEAQ. This chain's CDR3 is CASSRTSGLHETQYF. The CDR3 DNA is TGTGCCAGCAGCCGTACTAGCGGCCTCCACGAGACCCAGTACTTC. Full variable domain (outside the CDR3, taken from reference TRBV7-8 and TRBJ2-5): GAGVSQSPRYKVAKRGQDVALRCDPISGHVSLFWYQQALGQGPEFLTYFQNEAQLDKSGLPSDRFFAERPEGSVSTLKIQRTQQEDSAVYLCASSRTSGLHETQYFGPGTRLLVL.

This chain joins TRBV7-8 and TRBJ2-7; 7 bases are shared with TRBD1. Unmatched junction bases numbered 3, after V lost 1 base and J lost 3 bases. The CDR3 consists of 14 residues. The germline CDR1 and CDR2 sequences are SGHVS and FQNEAQ. The DNA for the CDR3 is TGTGCCAGCAGCTTAGGTCACAGGGGCTACGAGCAGTACTTC. This translates into CASSLGHRGYEQYF.

This clone has only a few counts. This chain uses TRBV11-2 with TRBJ1-4, with D tentatively TRBD1 (6 bases). Germline V gene sequence: CDR1 SGHAT, CDR2 FQNNGV. The CDR3 sequence is 15 residues long. V was clipped by 5 bases and J by 4 bases, with 14 bases between them. CDR3 in DNA: TGTGCCAGCAGCGGCTATACAGGGAATAATGAAAAACTGTTTTTT. Protein product: CASSGYTGNNEKLFF.

The genes are TRBV5-1 and TRBJ2-1, with 10 bases aligning to TRBD1. Germline assignment: CDR1 SGHRS and CDR2 YFSETQ. There are 16 residues in the CDR3. Unmatched junction bases numbered 8, after V lost 3 bases and J lost 5 bases. CDR3 bases: TGCGCCAGCAGCTGGACCGGGACAGGGGTAAACAATGAGCAGTTCTTC. This translates into CASSWTGTGVNNEQFF.

CDR3 amino acids: CATSREDGRNYGYTF. CDR3 DNA sequence: TGTGCCACCAGCAGAGAGGACGGAAGAAACTATGGCTACACCTTC. V usage is TRBV15 and J usage is TRBJ1-2; D uncertain. Germline CDR1 reads LNHNV; CDR2 reads YYDKDF (reference sequence). The CDR3 loop spans 15 amino acids. V gave up 0 bases and J gave up 2 bases, with 10 bases separating them.

V usage is TRBV6-5 and J usage is TRBJ1-2, with D tentatively TRBD1 (6 bases). CDR1 is MNHEY and CDR2 is SVGAGI in the germline V gene. V was cut by 6 bases and J by 5 bases, with 13 bases left in between. The CDR3 length is 13 residues. This CDR3 is CASRRTGWYGYTF. The CDR3 nucleotides are TGTGCCAGCAGACGCACAGGGTGGTATGGCTACACCTTC.

The chain links TRBV27 to TRBJ2-7, with D hard to call. V lost 7 bases to trimming and J lost 3 bases, with 19 bases between them. In germline, CDR1 is MNHEY, CDR2 SMNVEV (reference sequence). This CDR3 contains 15 residues. This chain's CDR3 is CASKRSSTAIYEQYF. The CDR3 bases are TGTGCCAGCAAACGATCATCTACAGCGATCTACGAGCAGTACTTC.

This rearrangement joins TRBV5-4 to TRBJ2-3; D is perhaps TRBD2 (5 bases). The CDR3 contains 17 residues. V was shortened by 0 bases and J by 1 base, with 15 bases between the two germline ends. Looked up from germline, CDR1 is SGHNT and CDR2 is YYREEE (reference sequence). This CDR3 reads CASSLAGLIVGTDTQYF. CDR3 sequence (DNA): TGTGCCAGCAGCTTGGCGGGGTTGATCGTCGGCACAGATACGCAGTATTTT. The variable domain in full, completed from reference TRBV5-4 and TRBJ2-3, reads ETGVTQSPTHLIKTRGQQVTLRCSSQSGHNTVSWYQQALGQGPQFIFQYYREEENGRGNFPPRFSGLQFPNYSSELNVNALELDDSALYLCASSLAGLIVGTDTQYFGPGTRLTVL.

In its sample, this clone was seen a few times. This sample includes further DNA sequences coding for the same CDR3. The rearrangement joins TRBV9 to TRBJ1-1; D is undetermined. Trimming removed 0 bases at V and 1 base at J, with 4 bases between. Germline assignment: CDR1 SGDLS and CDR2 YYNGEE. The CDR3 runs to 13 residues. This CDR3 is CASSVDQNTEAFF. The CDR3 DNA follows: TGTGCCAGCAGCGTAGATCAGAACACTGAAGCTTTCTTT.

The rearrangement uses TRBV27 and TRBJ1-6; 10 bases match TRBD1. Germline CDR1 and CDR2: MNHEY and SMNVEV (reference sequence). Trimming at V came to 5 bases and at J to 9 bases, leaving 10 bases not matched to a gene. This CDR3 has 16 residues. As DNA, the CDR3 is TGTGCCAGCAGTCGCCAGACAGGGGGCAAGGGTTCACCCCTCCACTTT. Protein: CASSRQTGGKGSPLHF.

The CDR3 sequence is CASSRADSGNEKLFF. The CDR3 DNA follows: TGTGCCAGTAGTAGGGCCGACAGCGGGAATGAAAAACTGTTTTTT. The chain is built from TRBV19 and TRBJ1-4; TRBD1 might be the D (5 bases). Germline loops: CDR1 LNHDA, CDR2 SQIVND (reference sequence). V gave up 4 bases and J gave up 5 bases, with 14 bases separating them. The CDR3 length is 15 residues.

This clone has a single count. The chain links TRBV19 to TRBJ1-4, with 10 bases that match TRBD1. The germline CDR1 and CDR2 sequences are LNHDA and SQIVND (reference sequence). This CDR3 is 14 amino acids long. Germline trimming cut 7 bases from V and 8 bases from J; bases unmatched to any gene: 7. CDR3 sequence (DNA): TGTGCCAGTAAGGTGGGACAGGGGTACGAAAAACTGTTTTTT. It encodes CASKVGQGYEKLFF. The full variable domain, its missing parts supplied by reference TRBV19 and TRBJ1-4, is DGGITQSPKYLFRKEGQNVTLSCEQNLNHDAMYWYRQDPGQGLRLIYYSQIVNDFQKGDIAEGYSVSREKKESFPLTVTSAQKNPTAFYLCASKVGQGYEKLFFGSGTQLSVL.

The genes are TRBV11-2 and TRBJ1-2; perhaps TRBD1 as D (5 bases). V shed 5 bases and J shed 5 bases, with 15 bases lying between them. The CDR3 runs to 14 residues. Per germline, CDR1 SGHAT and CDR2 FQNNGV. The DNA for the CDR3 is TGTGCCAGCAGCCCGACCGGGGGTTATTATGGCTACACCTTC. This gives the protein CASSPTGGYYGYTF.

This rearrangement joins TRBV5-6 to TRBJ2-7; TRBD2 agrees at 8 bases. Germline CDR1 is SGHDT and CDR2 is YYEEEE. The V segment lost 4 bases and the J segment 3 bases; nucleotides outside the gene matches: 12. This CDR3 comprises 16 residues. CDR3 in DNA: TGTGCCAGCAGCCCTTCACGGGGGGGTAACTACTACGAGCAGTACTTC. It translates to CASSPSRGGNYYEQYF. Supplemented by reference TRBV5-6 and TRBJ2-7, the full variable domain reads DAGVTQSPTHLIKTRGQQVTLRCSPKSGHDTVSWYQQALGQGPQFIFQYYEEEERQRGNFPDRFSGHQFPNYSSELNVNALLLGDSALYLCASSPSRGGNYYEQYFGPGTRLTVT.

This clone was counted between two and nine times. This chain connects TRBV5-1 to TRBJ2-5; unclear D gene. Germline CDR1 and CDR2: SGHRS and YFSETQ. The length of the CDR3 is 14 residues. Between the trimmed V and J ends, which lost 0 bases and 1 base, there was a span of 7 bases. The CDR3 nucleotides read TGCGCCAGCAGCTTGGGCCCATCCCAAGAGACCCAGTACTTC. Translating it yields CASSLGPSQETQYF.

The chain joins TRBV7-6 to TRBJ1-3; 10 bases line up with TRBD1. The V gene end was trimmed by 5 bases and the J gene end by 8 bases; junction bases not matched to a gene: 3. The CDR3 runs 13 residues. Germline CDR1 reads SGHVS; CDR2 reads FNYEAQ. CDR3 DNA sequence: TGTGCCAGCAGCGGGACAGGGGAACACACCATATATTTT. This codes for CASSGTGEHTIYF.

The chain is built from TRBV5-1 and TRBJ1-1; the match to TRBD1 covers 12 bases. J gave up 1 base and V 4 bases, and 8 bases lay outside the gene matches. The CDR3 runs 17 residues. Germline assignment: CDR1 SGHRS and CDR2 YFSETQ. DNA for the CDR3: TGCGCCAGCAGCGCGGGCTGGGACAGGGGGCCGAACACTGAAGCTTTCTTT. It codes for CASSAGWDRGPNTEAFF.

The chain has TRBV11-2 and TRBJ2-7, with 7 positions matching TRBD1. The CDR3 has 13 residues. The germline V gene encodes CDR1 SGHAT and CDR2 FQNNGV. The J segment lost 4 bases and the V segment lost 2 bases, leaving 2 bases of the junction unmatched. This chain's CDR3 is CASSLTQGYEQYF. For the CDR3, the DNA is TGTGCCAGCAGCTTAACACAGGGGTACGAGCAGTACTTC.

V is TRBV10-3 and J is TRBJ1-2; tentatively, D is TRBD1 (5 bases). There are 16 residues in the CDR3. V shed 5 bases and J shed 5 bases, with 21 bases lying between them. Per the germline V gene, CDR1 is ENHRY and CDR2 is SYGVKD. The CDR3 nucleotides read TGTGCCATCAGTCCTTGGGAGGGGACCGTCCTTTATGGCTACACCTTC. Translating it yields CAISPWEGTVLYGYTF.

The genes are TRBV6-5 and TRBJ1-1, with D perhaps matching TRBD1 (5 bases). Germline V gene lookup returns CDR1 MNHEY and CDR2 SVGAGI. The CDR3 has 16 amino acids. V was trimmed by 0 bases and J by 2 bases, leaving 13 bases between them. The CDR3 nucleotides read TGTGCCAGCAGTTACTCCTTGTGGGGGACCAACACTGAAGCTTTCTTT. This translates into CASSYSLWGTNTEAFF.

The chain is built from TRBV19 and TRBJ1-6, with TRBD1 identical over 9 bases. From germline, CDR1 is LNHDA and CDR2 SQIVND (reference sequence). J gave up 9 bases and V 8 bases, and 5 bases lay outside the gene matches. CDR3 length: 13 residues. CDR3: CASSGQGSSPLHF. CDR3 nucleotide sequence: TGTGCCAGTTCGGGACAGGGCAGTTCACCCCTCCACTTT.